The entry that follows covers one T cell receptor (beta chain) sequence. What it binds is unknown. The sample is drawn from a study of shared clonotypes between healthy human individuals. Background on the study: A couple of female and three male donors aged 18 to 49 were enrolled.

General study findings and limits: Naive subsets usually exceeded memory subsets in estimated richness.

The CDR3 loop spans 15 amino acids. The germline gives CDR1 SGHAT, CDR2 FQNNGV. V was shortened by 5 bases and J by 2 bases, with 15 bases between the two germline ends. Assay used: immunoSEQ multiplex PCR; TCRdb lists only in-frame clones, some missing. The sample records around 2,000,000 clones, approximately 94% being singletons. CD45RO negativity and positive selection for CCR7 defined naive CD8 cells, a population that excluded terminally differentiated effector memory CD45RA+ cells. The V gene is TRBV11-2, the J gene TRBJ1-2; possible D gene TRBD1, 5 bases. Sample: naive CD8+ T cells sorted from blood. This TCR derives from a man younger than 35 in good health. This chain's CDR3 is CASSPLGGANYGYTF. The CDR3 region has the DNA TGTGCCAGCAGCCCGCTCGGGGGAGCAAACTATGGCTACACCTTC.